Each of the 26 T cell receptor beta chains below was sequenced from the same sample in a study of Ad26.COV2.S vaccination and SARS-CoV-2 variants. Profiling relied on immunoSEQ multiplex PCR, and the TCRdb table lists in-frame clones only, not all of them. In the table there are roughly 330,000 clones, 85% to 90% of which are singletons. Treatment here: roughly 19 received Ad26.COV2.S at low or high dose, single or two shots; roughly five received placebo; per-sample allocation not given. The samples date from day 63 after the first vaccine or placebo injection. The sequences come from peripheral blood, collected in a trial of Ad26.COV2.S vaccine versus placebo. The receptors originated from a person aged 18 to 65 who received the Ad26.COV2.S COVID-19 vaccine or a placebo.

The CDR3 spells CASSLIQGNAAFF. Written as DNA, the CDR3 is TGTGCCAGCAGCTTAATCCAGGGGAATGCAGCTTTCTTT. V gene TRBV7-9 combines with J gene TRBJ1-1; D possibly corresponds to TRBD1 (6 bases). This CDR3 has 13 amino acids. Germline-derived CDR1 and CDR2 are SEHNR and FQNEAQ (reference sequence). V gave up 2 bases and J gave up 10 bases, with 14 bases separating them. Complete variable domain (other parts from reference TRBV7-9 and TRBJ1-1): DTGVSQNPRHKITKRGQNVTFRCDPISEHNRLYWYRQTLGQGPEFLTYFQNEAQLEKSRLLSDRFSAERPKGSFSTLEIQRTEQGDSAMYLCASSLIQGNAAFFGQGTRLTVV.

The sample holds a few counts of this clone. The chain links TRBV5-1 to TRBJ1-3; 8 nucleotides line up with TRBD1. V lost 0 bases to trimming and J lost 1 base; unmatched junction nucleotides: 3. The germline V gene has CDR1 SGHRS and CDR2 YFSETQ. CDR3 length: 16 residues. CDR3 amino acids: CASSLDGTGSGNTIYF. The CDR3 coding sequence is TGCGCCAGCAGCTTGGATGGGACAGGATCTGGAAACACCATATATTTT.

J is TRBJ2-7 and V is TRBV7-2; D could derive from TRBD1 or TRBD2 (5 bases each). The CDR3 totals 15 residues. CDR1 and CDR2 from the germline V gene are SGHTA and FQGNSA. V lost 2 bases and J lost 7, with 18 bases in between. As DNA, the CDR3 is TGTGCCAGCAGCTTAAGCTCTGGGACGGGGTTGGAGCAGTACTTC. It specifies CASSLSSGTGLEQYF.

This chain uses TRBV4-3 with TRBJ1-6, with TRBD1 identical over 9 bases. Trimming removed 0 bases from V and 10 bases from J; junction bases left unmatched: 4. The germline V gene has CDR1 LGHNA and CDR2 YSLEER. The CDR3 runs to 15 residues. The CDR3 sequence is CASSQEDRGVSPLHF. DNA for the CDR3: TGCGCCAGCAGCCAAGAGGACAGGGGAGTATCACCCCTCCACTTT.

The rearrangement uses TRBV7-9 and TRBJ2-1; weak D call: TRBD1 (6 bases). The CDR3 has 17 amino acids. CDR1 is SEHNR, CDR2 FQNEAQ, per germline (reference sequence). Between the trimmed V and J ends, which lost 4 bases and 0 bases, there was a span of 16 bases. The CDR3 spells CASSWETTGSSYNEQFF. The CDR3 DNA follows: TGTGCCAGCAGCTGGGAAACTACAGGGAGCTCCTACAATGAGCAGTTCTTC.

J is TRBJ2-1 and V is TRBV7-9, with 8 bases lining up with TRBD2. CDR1 and CDR2 (germline): SEHNR, FQNEAQ (reference sequence). The CDR3 length is 15 residues. V gave up 5 bases and J gave up 5 bases; unmatched junction bases: 8. The CDR3 reads CASSVSGAGHNEQFF. In DNA form, the CDR3 reads TGTGCCAGCAGCGTTAGCGGGGCAGGGCACAATGAGCAGTTCTTC.

This chain connects TRBV4-3 to TRBJ2-5, with 16 bases identical to TRBD2. J lost 5 bases, V lost 3 bases, and 0 bases had no gene match. Germline CDR1 is LGHNA and CDR2 is YSLEER. CDR3 size: 15 residues. CDR3 in amino acids: CASSQGLAGGETQYF. The CDR3 DNA reads TGCGCCAGCAGCCAGGGACTAGCGGGGGGGGAGACCCAGTACTTC.

V usage is TRBV7-9 and J usage is TRBJ2-1, with 9 bases fitting TRBD2. The CDR3 loop spans 15 amino acids. Germline CDR1 is SEHNR and CDR2 is FQNEAQ (reference sequence). V dropped 5 bases and J dropped 4; count of bases not matched to a gene: 6. This chain's CDR3 is CASSMTSGDYNEQFF. The CDR3 DNA sequence: TGTGCCAGCAGCATGACTAGCGGCGATTACAATGAGCAGTTCTTC.

The genes are TRBV6-2 or TRBV6-3 and TRBJ2-1; TRBD2 matches 9 bases. The V gene end was trimmed by 4 bases and the J gene end by 6 bases; junction bases not matched to a gene: 4. CDR1 is MNHEY, CDR2 SVGEGT, per germline. CDR3 size: 14 residues. The CDR3 DNA is TGTGCCAGCAGTTTAGCGGGAGTTCGCAATGAGCAGTTCTTC. This translates into CASSLAGVRNEQFF.

The chain couples TRBV18 to TRBJ2-5, with 7 bases identical to TRBD2. The CDR3 is 14 residues long. The V segment lost 3 bases and the J segment 4 bases; nucleotides outside the gene matches: 5. Germline CDR1 is KGHSH and CDR2 is LQKENI. The CDR3 loop is CASSPESSGETQYF. CDR3 DNA: TGTGCCAGCTCACCCGAATCTAGCGGAGAGACCCAGTACTTC.

V and J are TRBV19 and TRBJ1-1, with D uncertain. There are 16 residues in the CDR3. Germline V CDR1 and CDR2: LNHDA, SQIVND (reference sequence). Trimming stripped 3 bases from V and 0 bases from J, with 14 bases between. The CDR3 DNA reads as TGTGCCAGTAGTATGGCCGGACTCCCCATGAACACTGAAGCTTTCTTT. Translated: CASSMAGLPMNTEAFF.

The chain recombines TRBV6-6 with TRBJ1-4, with a possible D match to TRBD1 (5 bases). The germline V gene encodes CDR1 MNHNY and CDR2 SVGAGI (reference sequence). The CDR3 is 15 amino acids. V lost 5 bases, J lost 6 bases, and 16 bases lay in between. The CDR3 nucleotides are TGTGCCAGCAGTCCCGGGCCAGGGAGGGATGAAAAACTGTTTTTT. Amino acids: CASSPGPGRDEKLFF.

This rearrangement joins TRBV14 to TRBJ2-2; possibly TRBD2 for D (5 bases). Germline CDR1 reads SGHDN; CDR2 reads FVKESK. Trimming took 3 bases from V and 4 from J, leaving 15 bases between them. The CDR3 has 16 amino acids. DNA for the CDR3: TGTGCCAGCAGCCAGGCACTAGTTCTAGGCACCGGGGAGCTGTTTTTT. Amino acids: CASSQALVLGTGELFF. Using reference TRBV14 and TRBJ2-2 for the parts outside the CDR3, the full variable domain is EAGVTQFPSHSVIEKGQTVTLRCDPISGHDNLYWYRRVMGKEIKFLLHFVKESKQDESGMPNNRFLAERTGGTYSTLKVQPAELEDSGVYFCASSQALVLGTGELFFGEGSRLTVL.

V usage is TRBV7-2 and J usage is TRBJ2-2; 8 bases align to TRBD1. The CDR3 sequence is 18 residues long. Germline assignment: CDR1 SGHTA and CDR2 FQGNSA. V lost 5 bases and J lost 6; bases outside the gene matches: 17. The CDR3 region is CASSHNLDRVVVPGELFF. In DNA, the CDR3 is TGTGCCAGCAGCCACAACCTGGACAGGGTTGTTGTCCCCGGGGAGCTGTTTTTT.

V usage is TRBV7-2 and J usage is TRBJ1-4; perhaps TRBD1 as D (5 bases). Germline values: CDR1 SGHTA, CDR2 FQGNSA. V was trimmed by 8 bases and J by 5 bases, leaving 12 bases between them. The CDR3 runs 13 residues. The CDR3 coding sequence is TGTGCCAGCTGTCGACAGATGAATGAAAAACTGTTTTTT. The encoded protein is CASCRQMNEKLFF.

The V gene is TRBV2, the J gene TRBJ2-5, with a weak D call TRBD1 (6 bases). Germline-derived CDR1 and CDR2 are SNHLY and FYNNEI. The CDR3 totals 13 residues. V was cut by 6 bases and J by 1 base, with 9 bases left in between. The CDR3, as DNA: TGTGCCAGCAGGGGGGCTTTCCAAGAGACCCAGTACTTC. As protein: CASRGAFQETQYF.

The genes are TRBV19 and TRBJ2-1; weak D call: TRBD1 (5 bases). The V end was cut by 4 bases, the J end by 1 base, with 11 bases between. The CDR3 is 15 residues long. From germline, CDR1 is LNHDA and CDR2 SQIVND (reference sequence). CDR3 amino acids: CASSTPGRSYNEQFF. The CDR3 DNA reads TGTGCCAGTAGTACCCCAGGGCGTTCCTACAATGAGCAGTTCTTC.

The gene calls are TRBV7-2 and TRBJ2-7; the D gene is possibly TRBD2 (5 bases). Germline V CDR1 and CDR2: SGHTA, FQGNSA. The CDR3 contains 14 residues. V was pared by 4 bases and J by 7 bases, with 17 bases between. In DNA, the CDR3 is TGTGCCAGCAGCTCTACCCCCGGGGTAGGGGAGCAGTACTTC. It is translated as CASSSTPGVGEQYF.

The chain carries TRBV5-1 and TRBJ2-2; D gene unclear. Germline CDR1 reads SGHRS; CDR2 reads YFSETQ. The V and J ends lost 7 bases and 6 bases respectively, with 22 bases between them. The CDR3 is 16 amino acids. CDR3 DNA sequence: TGCGCCAGCGCCCTACGGGCTAACCGCGCTTCCGGGGAGCTGTTTTTT. It encodes CASALRANRASGELFF.

This clone was counted a single time. This CDR3 is also generated by other DNA sequences in the sample. The chain links TRBV7-2 to TRBJ1-1; no definite D call. This CDR3 comprises 11 residues. V was pared by 5 bases and J by 4 bases, with 5 bases between. Germline loops: CDR1 SGHTA, CDR2 FQGNSA. CDR3 region: CASSLLTEAFF. DNA of the CDR3: TGTGCCAGCAGCCTACTCACTGAAGCTTTCTTT.

J is TRBJ1-6 and V is TRBV30; D gene unclear. This CDR3 is built from 13 residues. The ends were cut back, 1 base at V and 9 bases at J, with 10 bases in the middle. Germline V gene sequence: CDR1 GTSNPN, CDR2 SVGIG (reference sequence). CDR3 sequence reads: CAWSEAARSPLHF. Here the CDR3 DNA reads TGTGCCTGGAGTGAGGCGGCTCGTTCACCCCTCCACTTT.

This chain links TRBV7-2 with TRBJ2-7, with TRBD1 as a possible D gene (6 bases). Germline assignment: CDR1 SGHTA and CDR2 FQGNSA. There are 15 residues in the CDR3. V dropped 0 bases and J dropped 6 bases, with 15 bases sitting between them. This CDR3 reads CASSLATGFGGEQYF. The CDR3 nucleotides are TGTGCCAGCAGCTTAGCTACAGGGTTCGGTGGCGAGCAGTACTTC.

This clone showed up just a few times. The chain couples TRBV6-5 to TRBJ1-1; D gene uncertain. V gave up 4 bases and J gave up 8 bases, with 11 bases separating them. Germline V gives CDR1 MNHEY, CDR2 SVGAGI. The CDR3 is 12 residues long. CDR3 amino acids: CASSSATLEAFF. The CDR3, as DNA: TGTGCCAGCAGTTCCGCCACCCTGGAAGCTTTCTTT.

V and J are TRBV9 and TRBJ2-3; TRBD2 agrees at 7 bases. Germline CDR1 and CDR2: SGDLS and YYNGEE. The J segment lost 5 bases and the V segment lost 1 base, leaving 1 base of the junction unmatched. This CDR3 is built from 13 residues. CDR3 DNA: TGTGCCAGCAGCGTATCTAGCGGAGATACGCAGTATTTT. Protein sequence: CASSVSSGDTQYF.

This clone has just a few counts. The chain recombines TRBV7-2 with TRBJ2-1; 9 bases match TRBD2. There are 14 residues in the CDR3. Germline CDR1 SGHTA, CDR2 FQGNSA. Germline trimming cut 5 bases from V and 5 bases from J; bases unmatched to any gene: 4. DNA for the CDR3: TGTGCCAGCAGCCGCGGGGGGGGAGACAATGAGCAGTTCTTC. This translates into CASSRGGGDNEQFF.

The rearrangement joins TRBV11-2 to TRBJ2-5; 13 positions agree with TRBD2. Germline V gives CDR1 SGHAT, CDR2 FQNNGV. This CDR3 is built from 17 residues. Trimming took 5 bases from V and 3 from J; bases not matched to a gene: 9. CDR3 sequence (DNA): TGTGCCAGCAGCCAACCCGGGACTAGCGGGGTGGAAGAGACCCAGTACTTC. It encodes CASSQPGTSGVEETQYF.